This entry is about one TCR beta chain. Library preparation (for TCRbeta) was performed with unique molecular identifiers. TCRdb redid the calling of the PCR reads with MiXCR, one entry per CDR3 protein. The data contain roughly 500,000 distinct CDR3 sequences, approximately 30% of them singletons. The entry originates in a study of T-cell reconstitution after alpha-beta-depleted transplantation in children. Trimming cost V 6 bases and J 1 base, with 18 bases left between them. CDR3 length: 16 residues. From germline, CDR1 is MNHNS and CDR2 SASEGT. This TCR derives from a human donor who donated a stem cell graft to a child with aplastic anemia. The V gene is TRBV6-1, the J gene TRBJ2-5; D gene unclear. The sequenced sample was PBMCs from the stem cell graft donor, obtained from the stem cell graft. CDR3 nucleotide sequence: TGTGCCAGCAGCCCTCAACTTTCAGGATTCCAAGAGACCCAGTACTTC. The encoded protein is CASSPQLSGFQETQYF.